This T cell receptor (beta chain) was observed in a study of T cells after yellow fever vaccination. Note on this clonotype: With a much larger clone just one base away, this may be a read error.

TCRdb processed the 5' RACE reads anew with MiXCR; each CDR3 protein has one entry. Among about 220,000 distinct CDR3 sequences, over 6.5% were seen once, and the ten largest hold 1% to 1.2%. This CDR3 contains 12 residues. Germline V CDR1 and CDR2: SQVTM, ANQGSEA. The input for sequencing was CD4+ T cells sorted from PBMCs, taken on the day of the yellow fever booster vaccination. The gene calls are TRBV29-1 and TRBJ2-5; no clear D. The source of this sequence is a man aged 25-45 years who received the YFV17D yellow fever vaccine. CDR3 sequence (DNA): TGCAGCATTGAAGGCACCCAAGAGACCCAGTACTTC. Translating it yields CSIEGTQETQYF.